Listed here is a single T cell receptor beta chain. Its specificity is unknown. Trimming took off 4 bases at V and 2 bases at J, with 12 bases between the two ends. Per germline, CDR1 SGHNT and CDR2 YYREEE (reference sequence). This CDR3 is 14 amino acids long. The data derive from a study of T cell responses to AZD1222 COVID-19 vaccine. Looking at the study overall: Analysis merged second doses at about 4 or about 12 weeks. Overall study findings and caveats: The span of vaccine-associated CD4 TCRs extended across spike, with dominance at 160-218 and 743-854. Repertoire collection took place solely once the T cell response had peaked.

Assay: immunoSEQ multiplex PCR; the TCRdb copy retains only in-frame clones and omits some. The sample includes 100,000 to 130,000 clones, more than 70% of them seen just once. The sample was peripheral blood, taken on day 0 of AZD1222 vaccination. The rearrangement joins TRBV5-4 to TRBJ1-2, with D possibly matching TRBD1 (5 bases). The clonotype comes from an adult in good health. The CDR3: CASSPRGVNYGYTF. Here the CDR3 DNA reads TGTGCCAGCAGCCCCCGGGGGGTAAACTATGGCTACACCTTC.